Below, 21 T cell receptor beta chains from the same sample are listed, as sequenced in a study of STAT5B mutations in CD4+ large granular lymphocyte leukemia. The data were produced by immunoSEQ multiplex PCR, yet TCRdb's version contains in-frame clones alone and is incomplete. The table lists fewer than 35,000 clones, approximately 90% of them singletons. Sample: CD4+ T cells from blood buffy coats. The receptor set was obtained from a human donor in good health.

The chain is built from TRBV10-2 and TRBJ2-3; TRBD1 is a possible D gene (6 bases). The ends were cut back, 9 bases at V and 0 bases at J, with 34 bases in the middle. Germline CDR1 WSHSY, CDR2 SAAADI. CDR3 length: 21 residues. The CDR3: CASGLQGRVLLKGASTDTQYF. The CDR3 nucleotides read TGCGCCAGTGGCTTACAGGGAAGGGTGCTGCTGAAGGGTGCTAGCACAGATACGCAGTATTTT.

V is TRBV27 and J is TRBJ1-2; D ambiguous. Germline V gene data show CDR1 as MNHEY and CDR2 as SMNVEV (reference sequence). V lost 3 bases and J 5 bases, leaving 10 bases between the germline ends. The CDR3 covers 13 residues. DNA of the CDR3: TGTGCCAGCAGTTTCGAGGGCCATTATGGCTACACCTTC. Its protein product is CASSFEGHYGYTF.

The rearrangement links TRBV6-5 to TRBJ2-5; 7 nucleotides line up with TRBD1. Losses at the gene ends were 5 bases for V and 4 bases for J; bases not matched to a gene: 4. This CDR3 is built from 13 residues. Germline assignment: CDR1 MNHEY and CDR2 SVGAGI. The CDR3 DNA follows: TGTGCCAGCAGTATAGGGGGCGGAGAGACCCAGTACTTC. It is translated as CASSIGGGETQYF.

In DNA, the CDR3 is TGTGCCAGCAGCGCTTTGGGGGGATCCTACAATGAGCAGTTCTTC. Translation gives CASSALGGSYNEQFF. The rearrangement joins TRBV9 to TRBJ2-1; weak D call: TRBD2 (6 bases). CDR3 length equals 15 residues. Trimming cost V 3 bases and J 1 base, with 11 bases left between them. Germline V gene lookup returns CDR1 SGDLS and CDR2 YYNGEE.

The gene calls are TRBV18 and TRBJ2-5, with 7 bases fitting TRBD1. The germline V gene has CDR1 KGHSH and CDR2 LQKENI. CDR3 length: 15 amino acids. The junction had 6 bases not matched to a gene; V was cut back by 3 bases and J by 2 bases. The CDR3 coding sequence is TGTGCCAGCTCACCGTATCCGGGACAGCAAGAGACCCAGTACTTC. Its protein product is CASSPYPGQQETQYF.

The chain couples TRBV5-1 to TRBJ2-2; the match to TRBD1 covers 9 bases. Germline CDR1 SGHRS, CDR2 YFSETQ. The V segment lost 3 bases and the J segment 5 bases; nucleotides outside the gene matches: 11. The CDR3 consists of 17 residues. The CDR3 coding sequence is TGCGCCAGCAGCTCATTAACCGGGACAGGGAGTACCGGGGAGCTGTTTTTT. Its protein product is CASSSLTGTGSTGELFF.

This clone appeared a single time. CDR3 in amino acids: CASSFPLLGLALYEQYF. The CDR3 nucleotides read TGTGCCAGCAGCTTTCCCCTCCTGGGGCTAGCTCTATACGAGCAGTACTTC. This chain joins TRBV11-2 and TRBJ2-7, with D possibly being TRBD1 or TRBD2 (5 bases each). V lost 3 bases to trimming and J lost 4 bases, with 22 bases between them. The CDR3 has 17 amino acids. Germline V gene data show CDR1 as SGHAT and CDR2 as FQNNGV.

V and J are TRBV29-1 and TRBJ2-5, with 13 bases matching TRBD2. CDR1 is SQVTM and CDR2 is ANQGSEA in the germline V gene. This CDR3 is built from 15 residues. After removal of 4 bases from V and 5 bases from J, the junction contained 7 bases not matched to a gene. CDR3: CSVGVLAGGGETQYF. Here the CDR3 DNA reads TGCAGCGTTGGAGTACTAGCGGGAGGGGGCGAGACCCAGTACTTC. The complete variable domain, with remaining parts taken from reference TRBV29-1 and TRBJ2-5, reads SAVISQKPSRDICQRGTSLTIQCQVDSQVTMMFWYRQQPGQSLTLIATANQGSEATYESGFVIDKFPISRPNLTFSTLTVSNMSPEDSSIYLCSVGVLAGGGETQYFGPGTRLLVL.

The chain carries TRBV7-2 and TRBJ1-5; TRBD1 agrees at 8 bases. CDR1 SGHTA and CDR2 FQGNSA come from the germline V gene. The CDR3 is 15 amino acids. The V segment lost 1 base and the J segment 4 bases; nucleotides outside the gene matches: 3. This CDR3 reads CASSLDRGENQPQHF. CDR3 sequence (DNA): TGTGCCAGCAGCTTAGACAGGGGGGAAAATCAGCCCCAGCATTTT.

The CDR3 protein is CASSTSSERVEAFF. CDR3 nucleotides: TGTGCCAGCAGTACCTCCTCAGAGCGAGTTGAAGCTTTCTTT. The chain uses TRBV21-1 and TRBJ1-1. TRBV21-1 is reported as a pseudogene. The CDR3 totals 14 residues.

The chain uses TRBV9 and TRBJ2-1; D may be TRBD1 or TRBD2 (5 bases each). CDR1 and CDR2 from the germline V gene are SGDLS and YYNGEE. V lost 2 bases, J lost 9 bases, and 12 bases lay in between. This CDR3 is built from 13 residues. The CDR3 is CASSVRGAGEQFF. The CDR3 nucleotides are TGTGCCAGCAGCGTGAGGGGAGCTGGTGAGCAGTTCTTC.

This sequence joins TRBV6-5 and TRBJ2-3; unclear D gene. Per the germline V gene, CDR1 is MNHEY and CDR2 is SVGAGI. Deletions cut 0 bases from V and 2 bases from J, with 9 bases between. This CDR3 spans 15 amino acids. The CDR3: CASSYSGRFTDTQYF. The CDR3 DNA sequence: TGTGCCAGCAGTTACTCGGGCAGATTCACAGATACGCAGTATTTT.

The chain recombines TRBV5-4 with TRBJ2-6, with D maybe TRBD1 (6 bases). The germline gives CDR1 SGHNT, CDR2 YYREEE (reference sequence). Trimming removed 4 bases at V and 7 bases at J, with 15 bases between. The CDR3 contains 15 residues. CDR3 protein: CASSPQQGNANVLTF. Written as DNA, the CDR3 is TGTGCCAGCAGCCCCCAACAGGGAAACGCCAACGTCCTGACTTTC.

The chain carries TRBV6-1 and TRBJ1-5; D not resolved. The CDR3 extends over 14 amino acids. V lost 6 bases, J lost 0 bases, and 9 bases lay in between. Germline CDR1 MNHNS, CDR2 SASEGT. In nucleotides, the CDR3 is TGTGCCAGCAGAGCGGGTCATAGCAATCAGCCCCAGCATTTT. Amino acid sequence: CASRAGHSNQPQHF.

This clone was observed once. The V gene is TRBV7-9, the J gene TRBJ1-1; possibly TRBD1 for D (6 bases). The CDR3 runs 14 residues. CDR1 is SEHNR, CDR2 FQNEAQ, per germline (reference sequence). V was shortened by 5 bases and J by 3 bases, with 13 bases between the two germline ends. The CDR3 DNA reads as TGTGCCAGCAGCCAACGTAGGGGGGACACTGAAGCTTTCTTT. Translation: CASSQRRGDTEAFF.

The chain is built from TRBV27 and TRBJ1-2; TRBD1 might be the D (5 bases). This CDR3 has 12 residues. Trimming cost V 4 bases and J 9 bases, with 12 bases left between them. Per germline, CDR1 MNHEY and CDR2 SMNVEV (reference sequence). CDR3 amino acids: CASSSTGTRYTF. CDR3 sequence (DNA): TGTGCCAGCAGTTCTACCGGGACGCGCTACACCTTC.

The CDR3 nucleotides read TGCGCCAGCAGCCACCCTCCTTTAGCGGTTAGCGGGAGGGCCCAGACCCAGTACTTC. It specifies CASSHPPLAVSGRAQTQYF. The chain joins TRBV4-1 to TRBJ2-5; 11 nucleotides line up with TRBD2. Germline assignment: CDR1 MGHRA and CDR2 YSYEKL. The V and J ends lost 3 bases and 6 bases, in that order; junction bases with no gene match: 18. This CDR3 region has 19 residues.

The rearrangement joins TRBV19 to TRBJ1-2, with D hard to call. CDR3 length: 15 residues. Trimming removed 0 bases at V and 1 base at J, with 9 bases between. Germline CDR1 and CDR2: LNHDA and SQIVND (reference sequence). The CDR3 sequence is CASSIDVEGNYGYTF. The CDR3 coding sequence is TGTGCCAGTAGTATAGACGTCGAGGGTAACTATGGCTACACCTTC.

The chain employs TRBV6-6 and TRBJ2-2, with 10 bases that match TRBD2. The CDR3 sequence is 15 residues long. The ends lost 10 bases at V and 6 bases at J; junction bases unmatched: 11. The V gene's germline CDR1 is MNHNY and CDR2 SVGAGI (reference sequence). In DNA, the CDR3 is TGTGCCACCTACAGCGGGAGGGCCCGGTCCGGGGAGCTGTTTTTT. This codes for CATYSGRARSGELFF.

The V and J genes are TRBV9 and TRBJ1-1, with 8 positions matching TRBD1. Trimming took 3 bases from V and 4 from J; bases not matched to a gene: 2. Germline V gene sequence: CDR1 SGDLS, CDR2 YYNGEE. The CDR3 covers 13 residues. DNA of the CDR3: TGTGCCAGCAGCGCGGACAGGGTCACTGAAGCTTTCTTT. This translates into CASSADRVTEAFF.

In this sample, this clone turned up a few times. The chain links TRBV14 to TRBJ2-7; D remains ambiguous. This CDR3 comprises 11 residues. Trimming left V 3 bases short and J 4 bases short, with 4 bases between. The V gene's germline CDR1 is SGHDN and CDR2 FVKESK. CDR3 in amino acids: CASSQLYEQYF. The DNA for the CDR3 is TGTGCCAGCAGCCAGCTATACGAGCAGTACTTC.